A single sample gave rise to the 9 T cell receptor beta chains below, sequenced in a study of vaccination and CD4 T cells after COVID-19. Treatment denoted: roughly 10-day PBMC culture with coronavirus spike peptide pools or control peptides (ViraFEST assay). Their target antigens are unknown. Cultured CD4+ T cell DNA was sequenced using the Oncomine TCR Beta short-read assay. TCRdb independently ran MiXCR on the PCR reads; one entry per CDR3 protein. The sample has approximately 25,000 distinct CDR3 sequences; roughly 60% are singletons. The specimen was CD4+ T cells from blood, cultured in vitro. These receptors all come from a human donor who had recovered from COVID-19.

This chain joins TRBV28 and TRBJ2-2, with TRBD2 as a possible D gene (6 bases). Germline V gene lookup returns CDR1 MDHEN and CDR2 SYDVKM. This CDR3 is 15 amino acids long. V lost 5 bases and J lost 7, with 17 bases in between. The CDR3 DNA reads TGTGCCAGCAGTCCCCATTCTTCCGGGGGCGGGGAGCTGTTTTTT. Its translation is CASSPHSSGGGELFF.

This CDR3 is CASSPNRGREQFF. The CDR3 DNA follows: TGTGCCAGCAGCCCAAACAGGGGCCGCGAGCAGTTCTTC. V is TRBV7-6 and J is TRBJ2-1; TRBD1 agrees at 7 bases. After removal of 5 bases from V and 10 bases from J, the junction contained 8 bases not matched to a gene. Germline-derived CDR1 and CDR2 are SGHVS and FNYEAQ. There are 13 residues in the CDR3.

The CDR3, as DNA: TGTGCCAGCACCGGACTAGCGGGAAGAGTAACCGGGGAGCTGTTTTTT. This translates into CASTGLAGRVTGELFF. This chain connects TRBV28 to TRBJ2-2; 12 bases align to TRBD2. The trim removed 7 bases at V and 5 bases at J, leaving 8 bases unmatched. The germline V gene encodes CDR1 MDHEN and CDR2 SYDVKM. The CDR3 has 16 amino acids.

The gene calls are TRBV27 and TRBJ2-1; TRBD1 might be the D (5 bases). V was pared by 2 bases and J by 7 bases, with 12 bases between. CDR3 size: 14 residues. The germline gives CDR1 MNHEY, CDR2 SMNVEV (reference sequence). CDR3 region: CASSLLPGINEQFF. The CDR3 nucleotides read TGTGCCAGCAGTTTACTTCCAGGGATAAATGAGCAGTTCTTC.

This clonotype is judged hyperexpanded (1% or more). The chain joins TRBV27 to TRBJ2-1; D is ambiguous. The CDR3 runs 13 residues. Between the trimmed V and J ends, which lost 11 bases and 0 bases, there was a span of 11 bases. The germline CDR1 and CDR2 sequences are MNHEY and SMNVEV (reference sequence). Here the CDR3 DNA reads TGTGCCGCCAGTCGTAGCTCCTACAATGAGCAGTTCTTC. It is translated as CAASRSSYNEQFF.

The CDR3 spells CAGTGGTDTQYF. The CDR3 DNA follows: TGTGCCGGGACAGGGGGCACAGATACGCAGTATTTT. The chain is built from TRBV30 and TRBJ2-3, with 10 bases aligning to TRBD1. Germline-derived CDR1 and CDR2 are GTSNPN and SVGIG (reference sequence). The J segment lost 1 base and the V segment lost 8 bases, leaving 0 bases of the junction unmatched. This CDR3 has 12 amino acids.

This clonotype is a singleton in its sample. This chain joins TRBV28 and TRBJ1-5; D remains unclear. Germline loops: CDR1 MDHEN, CDR2 SYDVKM. V was shortened by 6 bases and J by 6 bases, with 21 bases between the two germline ends. The CDR3 spans 16 residues. This chain's CDR3 is CASRLTAGVGSQPQHF. The DNA of the CDR3 is TGTGCCAGCAGACTAACAGCGGGCGTAGGTAGTCAGCCCCAGCATTTT.

The chain links TRBV6-1 to TRBJ1-3, with D uncertain. From germline, CDR1 is MNHNS and CDR2 SASEGT. The CDR3 consists of 12 residues. With 2 bases removed from V and 7 bases from J, the gap between germline ends came to 6 bases. CDR3 bases: TGTGCCAGCAGTGAAAGAAGGAACACCATATATTTT. Residues: CASSERRNTIYF.

This rearrangement joins TRBV12-3 or TRBV12-4 to TRBJ1-5; TRBD1 might be the D (5 bases). Trimming left V 5 bases short and J 3 bases short, with 11 bases between. The CDR3 has 14 amino acids. In DNA, the CDR3 is TGTGCCAGCAGTAAGGGGAACCTCAATCAGCCCCAGCATTTT. Its translation: CASSKGNLNQPQHF.